These 25 T cell receptor beta chains share one sample of origin, sequenced in a study of T-cell memory formation after mild COVID-19. TCRdb redid the calling of the 5' RACE reads with MiXCR, one entry per CDR3 protein. Of more than 250,000 distinct CDR3 sequences listed, about 17% were seen once; the top ten hold roughly 24%. The sample comprised PBMCs or a T cell subset sorted from them (not recorded which). The receptors shown here come from a man between 18 and 29 years old who had mild COVID-19 (a few samples of this study predate the infection). Cell type and time point are not known.

The gene calls are TRBV6-2 or TRBV6-3 and TRBJ2-7; D uncertain. The CDR3 is made up of 15 amino acids. Germline CDR1 is MNHEY and CDR2 is SVGEGT. The V and J ends lost 7 bases and 1 base respectively, with 17 bases between them. The CDR3 DNA follows: TGTGCCAGCAACGATGGGCAAGGAATGTCCTACGAGCAGTACGTC. Translating gives CASNDGQGMSYEQYV.

This clonotype was counted a few times. The J gene is TRBJ2-1, the V gene TRBV12-3 or TRBV12-4, with 8 bases aligning to TRBD1. The CDR3 has 13 amino acids. J was trimmed by 7 bases and V by 6 bases; bases with no gene match: 5. The CDR3 loop is CASSLDRVNEQFF. For the CDR3, the DNA is TGTGCCAGCAGCTTGGACAGGGTAAATGAGCAGTTCTTC.

The chain carries TRBV5-1 and TRBJ2-3; 9 bases line up with TRBD1. In germline, CDR1 is SGHRS, CDR2 YFSETQ. This CDR3 has 15 residues. Losses at the gene ends were 5 bases for V and 4 bases for J; bases not matched to a gene: 8. CDR3 loop: CASRDGQGSADTQYF. In nucleotides, the CDR3 is TGCGCCAGCAGAGATGGACAGGGGTCGGCAGATACGCAGTATTTT. The whole variable domain, filled in from reference TRBV5-1 and TRBJ2-3, reads KAGVTQTPRYLIKTRGQQVTLSCSPISGHRSVSWYQQTPGQGLQFLFEYFSETQRNKGNFPGRFSGRQFSNSRSEMNVSTLELGDSALYLCASRDGQGSADTQYFGPGTRLTVL.

The V gene is TRBV5-1, the J gene TRBJ2-5; 7 bases fit TRBD2. Germline loops: CDR1 SGHRS, CDR2 YFSETQ. This CDR3 spans 16 amino acids. V was pared by 0 bases and J by 6 bases, with 11 bases of the junction left unmatched. CDR3 DNA: TGCGCCAGCAGCTTGGGTAACCGGGAGGCTCGGAAGACCCAGTACTTC. Residues: CASSLGNREARKTQYF.

The J gene is TRBJ2-2, the V gene TRBV7-2; 8 bases are a match to TRBD2. CDR3 size: 16 residues. V trimming: 3 bases; J trimming: 1 base; junction bases outside the gene matches: 4. Germline CDR1 SGHTA, CDR2 FQGNSA. The CDR3 region has the DNA TGTGCCAGCAGCTTCCGCGGGGGGCGGAACACCGGGGAGCTGTTTTTT. Protein sequence: CASSFRGGRNTGELFF.

This clonotype was picked up a small number of times. J is TRBJ2-1 and V is TRBV11-2; D is uncertain. The V gene's germline CDR1 is SGHAT and CDR2 FQNNGV. The CDR3 runs 13 residues. Trimming shortened V by 5 bases and J by 9 bases, and 14 bases separated the two germline ends. CDR3: CASSIMAVREQFF. CDR3 nucleotide sequence: TGTGCCAGCAGCATAATGGCCGTCCGTGAGCAGTTCTTC.

CDR3 sequence reads: CASSITGTSFYNSPLHF. CDR3 DNA sequence: TGTGCCAGTAGTATCACGGGGACAAGCTTCTATAATTCACCCCTCCACTTT. This chain joins TRBV19 and TRBJ1-6; D may be TRBD1 (6 bases). The CDR3 contains 17 residues. Germline CDR1 is LNHDA and CDR2 is SQIVND (reference sequence). Trimming left V 3 bases short and J 3 bases short, with 15 bases between.

The genes are TRBV6-5 and TRBJ2-5, with 11 bases that match TRBD2. Trimming removed 6 bases from V and 1 base from J; junction bases left unmatched: 4. This CDR3 is built from 15 residues. Germline V gives CDR1 MNHEY, CDR2 SVGAGI. CDR3 protein: CASSVGTSGQETQYF. CDR3 in DNA: TGTGCCAGCAGCGTGGGGACTAGCGGCCAAGAGACCCAGTACTTC.

This clonotype was recorded many times. The chain has TRBV4-2 and TRBJ2-3; D unclear. CDR3 length: 15 amino acids. Germline V gene sequence: CDR1 LGHNA, CDR2 YNFKEQ. V lost 0 bases and J lost 4, with 11 bases in between. The CDR3, as DNA: TGTGCCAGCAGCCAAGACCTCCTTATATCAGATACGCAGTATTTT. Its protein is CASSQDLLISDTQYF.

This clonotype was seen more than once but under ten times. V and J are TRBV5-1 and TRBJ2-6, with 7 positions matching TRBD1. CDR3 length equals 18 residues. Germline V gene lookup returns CDR1 SGHRS and CDR2 YFSETQ. Trimming at V came to 1 base and at J to 0 bases, leaving 7 bases not matched to a gene. The CDR3 is CASSLLETGSSGANVLTF. CDR3 bases: TGCGCCAGCAGCTTGTTAGAGACAGGGAGCTCTGGGGCCAACGTCCTGACTTTC.

The chain uses TRBV28 and TRBJ2-7; 7 bases agree with TRBD1. The CDR3 spans 15 residues. Looked up from germline, CDR1 is MDHEN and CDR2 is SYDVKM. The V and J ends lost 6 bases and 1 base, in that order; junction bases with no gene match: 9. The CDR3 DNA sequence: TGTGCCAGCAGACCCACAGGGGCCGCATCCTACGAGCAGTACGTC. It yields the protein CASRPTGAASYEQYV.

This clonotype was picked up a small number of times. The V gene is TRBV4-1, the J gene TRBJ2-7, with D hard to call. Germline CDR1 and CDR2: MGHRA and YSYEKL. This CDR3 has 14 amino acids. V lost 0 bases, J lost 2 bases, and 8 bases lay in between. The CDR3 nucleotides read TGCGCCAGCAGCCAAGACAGGACCGCCTACGAGCAGTACTTC. Translating it yields CASSQDRTAYEQYF.

The chain joins TRBV4-1 to TRBJ2-5; D perhaps matches TRBD2 (7 bases). Germline V gene lookup returns CDR1 MGHRA and CDR2 YSYEKL. The germline V and J ends were trimmed by 4 bases and 2 bases, with 14 bases remaining between them. This CDR3 region has 15 residues. The CDR3 nucleotides are TGCGCCAGCAGCCCGATAAGGGGGGGACAAGAGACCCAGTACTTC. It translates to CASSPIRGGQETQYF.

This clonotype came up a few times. J is TRBJ2-1 and V is TRBV2; the match to TRBD2 covers 9 bases. V lost 7 bases to trimming and J lost 6 bases; unmatched junction nucleotides: 7. Germline CDR1 reads SNHLY; CDR2 reads FYNNEI. The CDR3 extends over 14 amino acids. In DNA, the CDR3 is TGTGCCAGCATTCGGCTAGCGGGGTCCAATGAGCAGTTCTTC. Translated, it gives CASIRLAGSNEQFF. Looking up the rest from reference TRBV2 and TRBJ2-1 gives the full variable domain: EPEVTQTPSHQVTQMGQEVILRCVPISNHLYFYWYRQILGQKVEFLVSFYNNEISEKSEIFDDQFSVERPDGSNFTLKIRSTKLEDSAMYFCASIRLAGSNEQFFGPGTRLTVL.

This clonotype was seen many times. V is TRBV5-1 and J is TRBJ1-4; 8 nucleotides agree with TRBD1. CDR1 is SGHRS, CDR2 YFSETQ, per germline. The CDR3 consists of 15 residues. V gave up 0 bases and J gave up 5 bases; unmatched junction bases: 3. Written as DNA, the CDR3 is TGCGCCAGCAGCTTGGGACAGGGGAGCAATGAAAAACTGTTTTTT. As protein: CASSLGQGSNEKLFF.

This clonotype was seen a few times. The chain employs TRBV21-1 and TRBJ1-2; the table gives TRBD1 as D, unverified against the DNA. TRBV21-1 is a pseudogene. The CDR3 consists of 15 residues. The CDR3 DNA reads TGTGCCAGCAGCAAATGGGGACAGGGGAAAAGTGGCTACACCTTC. As protein: CASSKWGQGKSGYTF.

V is TRBV6-2 or TRBV6-3 and J is TRBJ2-3; D might be TRBD1 (6 bases). Germline V gene sequence: CDR1 MNHEY, CDR2 SVGEGT. V dropped 0 bases and J dropped 6 bases, with 13 bases sitting between them. CDR3 size: 15 residues. The CDR3 loop reads CASSYSRGSSDTQYF. The CDR3 coding sequence is TGTGCCAGCAGTTACTCGAGGGGGAGCTCGGATACGCAGTATTTT.

In this sample, this clonotype turned up a few times. This chain links TRBV7-2 with TRBJ2-2; no firm D call. Germline CDR1 SGHTA, CDR2 FQGNSA. V lost 2 bases and J lost 0, with 10 bases in between. This CDR3 is 16 amino acids long. CDR3 DNA: TGTGCCAGCAGCTTAAACGCCCTGGCGAACACCGGGGAGCTGTTTTTT. Protein sequence: CASSLNALANTGELFF.

The chain carries TRBV2 and TRBJ1-5; maybe TRBD1 (5 bases). The CDR3 contains 13 residues. CDR1 and CDR2 (germline): SNHLY, FYNNEI. Trimming cost V 6 bases and J 5 bases, with 11 bases left between them. The CDR3 here is CASSERGYQPQHF. The CDR3 DNA follows: TGTGCCAGCAGCGAGAGGGGATATCAGCCCCAGCATTTT.

This clonotype has at least ten counts. The chain links TRBV5-1 to TRBJ2-1, with 8 bases matching TRBD2. The length of the CDR3 is 15 residues. Germline-derived CDR1 and CDR2 are SGHRS and YFSETQ. With V trimmed by 4 bases and J by 10 bases, 13 bases remained unmatched. The CDR3 loop is CASSHPGGGVNEQFF. DNA for the CDR3: TGCGCCAGCAGCCACCCGGGGGGGGGAGTTAACGAGCAGTTCTTC.

J is TRBJ2-7 and V is TRBV7-9; 9 bases agree with TRBD1. V lost 2 bases, J lost 4 bases, and 6 bases stayed unmatched. Germline V CDR1 and CDR2: SEHNR, FQNEAQ (reference sequence). The CDR3 length is 15 residues. The CDR3, as DNA: TGTGCCAGCAGCTTATTGACAGGGGGTTCTTACGAGCAGTACGTC. It specifies CASSLLTGGSYEQYV.

There are a few counts of this clonotype. The rearrangement joins TRBV7-2 to TRBJ2-1, with TRBD1 as a possible D gene (6 bases). Per germline, CDR1 SGHTA and CDR2 FQGNSA. The CDR3 totals 13 residues. V gave up 3 bases and J gave up 8 bases, with 11 bases separating them. The CDR3 nucleotides read TGTGCCAGCAGCTTGGGACATTGGTATGAGCAGTTCTTC. It specifies CASSLGHWYEQFF.

This rearrangement joins TRBV9 to TRBJ2-1, with 7 bases that match TRBD2. The ends lost 2 bases at V and 8 bases at J; junction bases unmatched: 4. CDR1 SGDLS and CDR2 YYNGEE come from the germline V gene. The CDR3 is 13 residues long. The CDR3: CASSVRGGDEQFF. CDR3 DNA: TGTGCCAGCAGCGTCCGTGGGGGGGATGAGCAGTTCTTC.

This clonotype was counted only a few times. This chain uses TRBV2 with TRBJ2-2; no definite D call. Germline CDR1 and CDR2: SNHLY and FYNNEI. V was clipped by 7 bases and J by 5 bases, with 8 bases between them. The CDR3 is 12 residues long. The CDR3 loop reads CASKRKTGELFF. The DNA of the CDR3 is TGTGCCAGCAAAAGGAAAACCGGGGAGCTGTTTTTT.

This clonotype has only a few counts. The V call is TRBV19, the J call TRBJ2-7; D gene ambiguous. This CDR3 has 14 amino acids. V lost 3 bases, J lost 0 bases, and 9 bases lay in between. Germline-derived CDR1 and CDR2 are LNHDA and SQIVND (reference sequence). The CDR3 region has the DNA TGTGCCAGTAGTATGTCACAAAGCTCCTACGAGCAGTACTTC. This encodes CASSMSQSSYEQYF.